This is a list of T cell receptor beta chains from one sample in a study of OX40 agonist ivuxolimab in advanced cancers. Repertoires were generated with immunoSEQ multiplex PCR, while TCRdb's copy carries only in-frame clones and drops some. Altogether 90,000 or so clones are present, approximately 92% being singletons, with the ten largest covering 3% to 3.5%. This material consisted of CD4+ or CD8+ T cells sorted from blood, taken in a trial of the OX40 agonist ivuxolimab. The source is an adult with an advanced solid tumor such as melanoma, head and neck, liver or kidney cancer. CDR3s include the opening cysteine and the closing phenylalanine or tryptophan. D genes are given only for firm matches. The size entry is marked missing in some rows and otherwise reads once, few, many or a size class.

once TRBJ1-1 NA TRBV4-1 TGCGCCAGCAGCCAACAGGGCTTACTGAACACTGAAGCTTTCTTT CASSQQGLLNTEAFF
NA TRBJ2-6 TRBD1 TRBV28 TGTGCCAGCAGTTTCTATGGGACAGGGGTTCCGTCTGGGGCCAACGTCCTGACTTTC CASSFYGTGVPSGANVLTF
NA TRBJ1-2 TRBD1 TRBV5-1 TGCGCCAGCAGCCCGGACAGGAGGGCGATCTATGGCTACACCTTC CASSPDRRAIYGYTF
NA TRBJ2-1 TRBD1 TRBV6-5 TGTGCCAGCAGTAAGGACAGGGGGATTTTCTTC CASSKDRGIFF
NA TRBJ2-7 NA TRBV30 TGTGCCTGGAGTGTTGTCAGGGGCCGCGAGCAGTACTTC CAWSVVRGREQYF
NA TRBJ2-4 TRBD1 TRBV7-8 TGTGCCAGCAGCTTAGTGTGGGACAGCAAATCAGACATTCAGTACTTC CASSLVWDSKSDIQYF
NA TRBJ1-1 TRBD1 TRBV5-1 TGCGCCAGCAGCTTCTGGGACAGAGAAGCTTTCTTT CASSFWDREAFF
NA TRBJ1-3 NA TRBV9 TGTGCCAGCAGCTCAACAGGCTCTGGAAACACCATATATTTT CASSSTGSGNTIYF
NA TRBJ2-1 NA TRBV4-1 TGCGCCAGCAGCCAAGAAACAAGCTATGAGCAGTTCTTC CASSQETSYEQFF
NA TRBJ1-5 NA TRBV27 TGTGCCAGCAGTTCCCAAGGGGGAGGTCAGCCCCAGCATTTT CASSSQGGGQPQHF
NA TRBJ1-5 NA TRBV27 TGTGCCAGCAGTTTATCTATAGGACACAATCAGCCCCAGCATTTT CASSLSIGHNQPQHF
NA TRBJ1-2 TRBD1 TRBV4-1 TGCGCCAGCAGCCAAGTCCGGGACAGCCCATACTATGGCTACACCTTC CASSQVRDSPYYGYTF
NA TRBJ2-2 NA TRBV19 TGTGCCAGCGCGAACACCGGGGAGCTGTTTTTT CASANTGELFF
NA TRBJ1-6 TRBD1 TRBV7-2 TGTGCCAGCAGCTCCTCCGGGACAGGGTACAATTCACCCCTCCACTTT CASSSSGTGYNSPLHF
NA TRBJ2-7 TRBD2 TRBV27 TGTGCCAGCAGTTTAGCGGGGGGGCCGAGGTGGCAGTACTTC CASSLAGGPRWQYF
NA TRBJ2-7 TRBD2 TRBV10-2 TGCGCCAGCAGTGAGTCGGGACTAGCGGGGGTATATCCCTACGAGCAGTACTTC CASSESGLAGVYPYEQYF
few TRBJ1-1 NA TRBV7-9 TGTGCCAGCAGCCCGGAGTCTGAAGCTTTCTTT CASSPESEAFF
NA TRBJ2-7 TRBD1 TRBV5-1 TGCGCCAGCAGCCTCAGTCTTCAGGGGGCGGCCCACGAGCAGTACTTC CASSLSLQGAAHEQYF
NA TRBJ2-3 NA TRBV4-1 TGCGCCAGCAGCCAAGATGGATTCACAGATACGCAGTATTTT CASSQDGFTDTQYF
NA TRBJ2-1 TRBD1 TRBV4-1 TGCGCCAGCAGCGAAGGGGGCAGGGTCTATGAGCAGTTCTTC CASSEGGRVYEQFF
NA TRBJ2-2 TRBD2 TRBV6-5 TGTGCCAGCAGTTACGCTAGCGGGGGCACCGGGGAGCTGTTTTTT CASSYASGGTGELFF
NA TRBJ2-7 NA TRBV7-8 TGTGCCAGCAGCTTGCTACAGGGCTACGAGCAGTACTTC CASSLLQGYEQYF
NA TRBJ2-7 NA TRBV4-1 TGCGCCAGCAGCCAAGGACCTTCTAACTACGAGCAGTACTTC CASSQGPSNYEQYF
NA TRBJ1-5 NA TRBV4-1 TGCGCCAGCAGCCCGGGGCGGGGGGCCAGTCAGCCCCAGCATTTT CASSPGRGASQPQHF